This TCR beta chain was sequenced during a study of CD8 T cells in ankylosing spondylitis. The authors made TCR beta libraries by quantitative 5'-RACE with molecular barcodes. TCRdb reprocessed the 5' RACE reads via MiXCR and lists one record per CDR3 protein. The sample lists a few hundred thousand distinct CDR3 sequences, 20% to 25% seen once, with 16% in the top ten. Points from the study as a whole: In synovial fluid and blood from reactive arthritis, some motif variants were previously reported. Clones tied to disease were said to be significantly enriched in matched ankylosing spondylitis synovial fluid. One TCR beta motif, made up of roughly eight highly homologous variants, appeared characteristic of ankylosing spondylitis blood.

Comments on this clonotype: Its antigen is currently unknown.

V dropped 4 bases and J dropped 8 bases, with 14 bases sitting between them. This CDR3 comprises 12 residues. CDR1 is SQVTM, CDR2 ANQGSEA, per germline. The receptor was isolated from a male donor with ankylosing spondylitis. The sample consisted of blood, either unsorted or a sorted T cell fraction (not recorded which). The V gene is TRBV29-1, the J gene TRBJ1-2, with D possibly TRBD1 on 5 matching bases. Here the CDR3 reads CSVGPGTGGYTF. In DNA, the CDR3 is TGCAGCGTTGGACCCGGGACCGGGGGCTACACCTTC. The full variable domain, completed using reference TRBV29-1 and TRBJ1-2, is SAVISQKPSRDICQRGTSLTIQCQVDSQVTMMFWYRQQPGQSLTLIATANQGSEATYESGFVIDKFPISRPNLTFSTLTVSNMSPEDSSIYLCSVGPGTGGYTFGSGTRLTVV.